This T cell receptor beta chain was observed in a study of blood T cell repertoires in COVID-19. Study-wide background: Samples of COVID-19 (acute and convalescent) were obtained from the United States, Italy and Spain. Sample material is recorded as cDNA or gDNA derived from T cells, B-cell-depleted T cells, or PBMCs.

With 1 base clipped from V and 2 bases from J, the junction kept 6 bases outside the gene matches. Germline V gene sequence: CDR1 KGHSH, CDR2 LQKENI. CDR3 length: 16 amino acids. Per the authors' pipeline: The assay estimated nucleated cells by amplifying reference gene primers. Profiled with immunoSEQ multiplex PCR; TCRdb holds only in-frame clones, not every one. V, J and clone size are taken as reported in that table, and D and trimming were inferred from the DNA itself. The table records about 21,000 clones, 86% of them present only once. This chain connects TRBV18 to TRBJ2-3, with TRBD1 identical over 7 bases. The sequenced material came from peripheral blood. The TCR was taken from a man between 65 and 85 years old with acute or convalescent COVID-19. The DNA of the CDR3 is TGTGCCAGCTCACCACTACAGGGGCCGACCACAGATACGCAGTATTTT. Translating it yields CASSPLQGPTTDTQYF.